The rows below give T cell receptor beta chains drawn from one sample of a study of cytomegalovirus exposure and HLA in healthy donors. Libraries were prepared by immunoSEQ multiplex PCR; TCRdb keeps only in-frame clonotypes and omits some of them. This table holds more than 65,000 clones, approximately 93% found once. The sequencing input was PBMCs. The source of these receptors is a man aged 18-30 years in good health and CMV-seronegative. Each CDR3 is given with its conserved first and last residue. The D gene is left open where the match is weak. Where a row states a size, it is once, few, many or the class of an expanded clone; other rows omit it.

j_gene	v_gene	abundance	d_gene	CDR3aa	CDR3nt
TRBJ1-1	TRBV9	-	-	CASSVATGGREAFF	TGTGCCAGCAGCGTAGCTACTGGGGGGAGGGAAGCTTTCTTT
TRBJ2-7	TRBV4-3	-	-	CASSPLQGSYEQYF	TGCGCCAGCAGCCCTCTACAGGGTTCCTACGAGCAGTACTTC
TRBJ1-4	TRBV7-9	-	-	CASSASPAGRPNEKLFF	TGTGCCAGCAGCGCCTCCCCCGCGGGGAGACCTAATGAAAAACTGTTTTTT
TRBJ2-1	TRBV7-6	-	-	CASSLRYQRGNEQFF	TGTGCCAGCAGCTTAAGGTACCAACGGGGCAATGAGCAGTTCTTC
TRBJ1-2	TRBV6-5	-	TRBD1	CASTGGYGYTF	TGTGCCAGCACAGGGGGCTATGGCTACACCTTC
TRBJ1-6	TRBV10-1	once	TRBD1	CASSEGDRVFSPLHF	TGCGCCAGCAGTGAAGGGGACAGGGTCTTTTCACCCCTCCACTTT
TRBJ1-1	TRBV11-2	-	TRBD1	CASSSFTGVNTEAFF	TGTGCCAGCAGCTCCTTTACAGGGGTGAACACTGAAGCTTTCTTT
TRBJ1-2	TRBV6-5	-	-	CASSRVQRYGYTF	TGTGCCAGCAGCCGCGTCCAGAGGTATGGCTACACCTTC
TRBJ2-7	TRBV7-6	-	-	CASSGGWGTPYEQYF	TGTGCCAGCAGCGGAGGATGGGGGACACCATACGAGCAGTACTTC
TRBJ2-5	TRBV27	-	-	CASSLRGRETQYF	TGTGCCAGCAGTTTAAGAGGTCGAGAGACCCAGTACTTC
TRBJ1-2	TRBV5-6	-	TRBD1	CASSSWTGGFYGYTF	TGTGCCAGCAGCTCATGGACAGGGGGGTTTTATGGCTACACCTTC
TRBJ1-1	TRBV19	-	-	CASSIGAVNTEAFF	TGTGCCAGTAGTATAGGCGCCGTAAACACTGAAGCTTTCTTT
TRBJ2-3	TRBV10-2	once	-	CASSATGTKTDTQYF	TGCGCCAGCAGTGCCACCGGGACAAAAACAGATACGCAGTATTTT
TRBJ2-7	TRBV5-8	-	TRBD1	CASSLRQGAFEQYF	TGTGCCAGCAGCTTACGACAGGGGGCCTTCGAGCAGTACTTC
TRBJ2-3	TRBV7-2	-	-	CASSLSSDTQYF	TGTGCCAGCAGCTTATCCTCAGATACGCAGTATTTT
TRBJ2-3	TRBV6-1	many	TRBD2	CASSVEAGGSTDTQYF	TGTGCCAGCAGTGTGGAGGCGGGGGGGAGCACAGATACGCAGTATTTT
TRBJ1-1	TRBV10-3	-	TRBD1	CAISAGTGGITEAFF	TGTGCCATCAGTGCAGGGACAGGAGGTATCACTGAAGCTTTCTTT